These T cell receptor beta chains were read from a single sample in a study of vaccination effects on CD4 cells after COVID-19. Profiling relied on immunoSEQ multiplex PCR, and the TCRdb table lists in-frame clones only, not all of them. Counted here are roughly 25,000 clones, approximately 80% occurring once; the ten biggest clones make up about 19%. These TCRs are of unknown antigen specificity. Here the sequenced sample was CD4+ T cells from PBMCs cultured with HCoV-NL63 spike peptides, taken before COVID-19 vaccination. The origin of the receptors is a human donor who had a prior SARS-CoV-2 infection. The CDR3 runs from the conserved cysteine through the conserved F or W. Fields, in order: CDR3 length, D gene, clone size, V gene, J gene, CDR3 DNA, CDR3 protein. A D gene is named only where the DNA matches it firmly. Size values are once, few and many counts, or a class for expanded clones, and some rows have none.

length: 11
D: NA
size: NA
V: TRBV5-4
J: TRBJ1-4
DNA: TGTGCCAGCAGCCCTTGTGAAAAACTGTTTTTT
CDR3: CASSPCEKLFF

length: 15
D: NA
size: NA
V: TRBV5-4
J: TRBJ1-3
DNA: TGTGCCAGCAGCCTGGGAGGGGACTCTGGAAACACCATATATTTT
CDR3: CASSLGGDSGNTIYF

length: 12
D: NA
size: few
V: TRBV5-1
J: TRBJ2-3
DNA: TGCGCCAGCAGCTCCAGCACAGATACGCAGTATTTT
CDR3: CASSSSTDTQYF

length: 18
D: NA
size: NA
V: TRBV5-6
J: TRBJ1-2
DNA: TGTGCCAGCAGCTCCATGTTTGGGGGCTACTCAGGGTCTTATGGCTACACCTTC
CDR3: CASSSMFGGYSGSYGYTF

length: 15
D: TRBD1
size: NA
V: TRBV28
J: TRBJ2-7
DNA: TGTGCCAGCAAACTTAATCCCGGGACAGGGGTCGAGCAGTACTTC
CDR3: CASKLNPGTGVEQYF

length: 19
D: TRBD1
size: NA
V: TRBV6-1
J: TRBJ1-1
DNA: TGTGCCAGCAGTGAACAAATTGGGACAGGGGGCCGTCGGAACACTGAAGCTTTCTTT
CDR3: CASSEQIGTGGRRNTEAFF

length: 15
D: NA
size: NA
V: TRBV2
J: TRBJ1-1
DNA: TGTGCCAGCAGTGCCTACCCCAGAGTCGGAAAAAGTTCTTTCTTT
CDR3: CASSAYPRVGKSSFF

length: 13
D: NA
size: once
V: TRBV7-2
J: TRBJ1-5
DNA: TGTGCCAGCAGCTTTATAGATGGACAGCCCCAGCATTTT
CDR3: CASSFIDGQPQHF

length: 11
D: NA
size: few
V: TRBV5-4
J: TRBJ1-1
DNA: TGTGCCAGCATATGGAACACTGAAGCTTTCTTT
CDR3: CASIWNTEAFF

length: 16
D: TRBD1
size: NA
V: TRBV9
J: TRBJ2-2
DNA: TGTGCCAGCAGCCCCCAGACAGGGGGGAACACCGGGGAGCTGTTTTTT
CDR3: CASSPQTGGNTGELFF

length: 18
D: NA
size: NA
V: TRBV5-4
J: TRBJ1-5
DNA: TGTGCCAGCAGCCCGGGGGTCAGGGCTAGGCTTGGCAATCAGCCCCAGCATTTT
CDR3: CASSPGVRARLGNQPQHF

length: 14
D: NA
size: NA
V: TRBV19
J: TRBJ2-3
DNA: TGTGCCAGTAGTATAGGAGGGGCAGCGGATACGCAGTATTTT
CDR3: CASSIGGAADTQYF

length: 15
D: TRBD2
size: NA
V: TRBV13
J: TRBJ2-1
DNA: TGTGCCAGCAGCTTCTCTGGGACTAGTCCCAATGAGCAGTTCTTC
CDR3: CASSFSGTSPNEQFF

length: 15
D: TRBD2
size: NA
V: TRBV7-3
J: TRBJ2-1
DNA: TGTGCCAGCAGCTTCCTGGGGGGGGACTACAATGAGCAGTTCTTC
CDR3: CASSFLGGDYNEQFF

length: 14
D: NA
size: NA
V: TRBV7-3
J: TRBJ2-3
DNA: TGTGCCAGCAGCCGGACTAGGGGGGCAGATACGCAGTATTTT
CDR3: CASSRTRGADTQYF

length: 10
D: NA
size: few
V: TRBV10-2
J: TRBJ2-1
DNA: TGCGCCAGCTTCCTCAATGAGCAGTTCTTC
CDR3: CASFLNEQFF

length: 13
D: NA
size: NA
V: TRBV7-3
J: TRBJ1-1
DNA: TGTGCCAGCAGCGTGGACGGGAACACTGAAGCTTTCTTT
CDR3: CASSVDGNTEAFF

length: 15
D: NA
size: NA
V: TRBV5-1
J: TRBJ2-1
DNA: TGCGCCAGCAGCTCCGGGACATCGTTTTCGGATGAGCAGTTCTTC
CDR3: CASSSGTSFSDEQFF

length: 16
D: NA
size: medium-sized
V: TRBV4-1
J: TRBJ2-1
DNA: TGCGCCAGCAGCCGAGGGGGGCGGGCGGGAGAAAATGAGCAGTTCTTC
CDR3: CASSRGGRAGENEQFF

length: 15
D: TRBD1
size: few
V: TRBV7-9
J: TRBJ2-1
DNA: TGTGCCAGCAGCTTACTAGGACAGGGTAAAAATGAGCAGTTCTTC
CDR3: CASSLLGQGKNEQFF

length: 16
D: NA
size: NA
V: TRBV7-8
J: TRBJ2-1
DNA: TGTGCCAGCAGCTTAGATTTTGTGTCCCTATCCAATGAGCAGTTCTTC
CDR3: CASSLDFVSLSNEQFF

length: 14
D: NA
size: NA
V: TRBV5-6
J: TRBJ2-3
DNA: TGTGCCAGCAGCGCGGACATCCTCCCAGATACGCAGTATTTT
CDR3: CASSADILPDTQYF

length: 11
D: NA
size: NA
V: TRBV7-6
J: TRBJ1-4
DNA: TGTGCCAGCAGCCCAAATGAAAAACTGTTTTTT
CDR3: CASSPNEKLFF

length: 14
D: TRBD1
size: NA
V: TRBV5-8
J: TRBJ1-4
DNA: TGTGCCAGCAGCTTGGCAGGGGGGGGAGAAAAACTGTTTTTT
CDR3: CASSLAGGGEKLFF

length: 14
D: NA
size: NA
V: TRBV4-1
J: TRBJ1-3
DNA: TGCGCCAGCAGCCAAATGCGCTCTGGAAACACCATATATTTT
CDR3: CASSQMRSGNTIYF

length: 15
D: TRBD2
size: NA
V: TRBV5-1
J: TRBJ2-2
DNA: TGCGCCAGCAGCTTGGCCGGGAGGTTCACCGGGGAGCTGTTTTTT
CDR3: CASSLAGRFTGELFF

length: 14
D: NA
size: NA
V: TRBV3-1/TRBV3-2
J: TRBJ1-1
DNA: TGTGCCAGCAGCCCTTCAGGCGCATTCACTGAAGCTTTCTTT
CDR3: CASSPSGAFTEAFF

length: 13
D: NA
size: NA
V: TRBV12-5
J: TRBJ1-1
DNA: TGTGCTAGTGGTTTGGCCGAGGGTTCAGCGGCTTTCTTT
CDR3: CASGLAEGSAAFF

length: 13
D: TRBD1
size: NA
V: TRBV13
J: TRBJ2-1
DNA: TGTGCCAGCAGCGGACCGGGACAGCGAGTTGAGTTCTTC
CDR3: CASSGPGQRVEFF

length: 14
D: NA
size: NA
V: TRBV2
J: TRBJ1-2
DNA: TGTGCCAGTAAAACAACAGAAAATCACTATGGCTACACCTTC
CDR3: CASKTTENHYGYTF

length: 15
D: NA
size: NA
V: TRBV19
J: TRBJ1-2
DNA: TGTGCCAGCTCTAGGGAGACGGAACCGATCTATGGCTACACCTTC
CDR3: CASSRETEPIYGYTF

length: 19
D: TRBD1
size: NA
V: TRBV5-1
J: TRBJ1-1
DNA: TGCGCCAGCAGCTTGGTTCCCCGGACAGGGGGTTACCAGAACACTGAAGCTTTCTTT
CDR3: CASSLVPRTGGYQNTEAFF

length: 13
D: NA
size: NA
V: TRBV28
J: TRBJ1-5
DNA: TGTGCCAGCAAGTCCCCCTTGTATCAGCCCCAGCATTTT
CDR3: CASKSPLYQPQHF

length: 14
D: NA
size: NA
V: TRBV30
J: TRBJ2-5
DNA: TGTGCCTGGAGTGTACTGACGGGATGGGAGACCCAGTACTTC
CDR3: CAWSVLTGWETQYF

length: 16
D: TRBD2
size: NA
V: TRBV4-2
J: TRBJ2-3
DNA: TGTGCCAGCAGCCTCAACAGCGGGGCGAGCACAGATACGCAGTATTTT
CDR3: CASSLNSGASTDTQYF

length: 13
D: TRBD2
size: NA
V: TRBV7-8
J: TRBJ2-7
DNA: TGTGCCAGCAGCCTAGCGGGAGGTGACGAGCAGTACTTC
CDR3: CASSLAGGDEQYF

length: 13
D: NA
size: NA
V: TRBV28
J: TRBJ2-7
DNA: TGTGCCAGCAGCCCCGGGAGCTCCTACGAGCAGTACTTC
CDR3: CASSPGSSYEQYF

length: 15
D: NA
size: once
V: TRBV4-1
J: TRBJ1-1
DNA: TGCGCCAGCAGCCCCTCTTCGGCGATGAACACTGAAGCTTTCTTT
CDR3: CASSPSSAMNTEAFF

length: 15
D: TRBD2
size: NA
V: TRBV29-1
J: TRBJ2-5
DNA: TGCAGCGTTGGTTATGGCGGGAGGGTAAAAGAGACCCAGTACTTC
CDR3: CSVGYGGRVKETQYF

length: 15
D: TRBD2
size: NA
V: TRBV7-9
J: TRBJ2-2
DNA: TGTGCCAGCAGCTTCGTTCGGACTAGCGTTACGGAGCTGTTTTTT
CDR3: CASSFVRTSVTELFF

length: 15
D: TRBD2
size: NA
V: TRBV9
J: TRBJ2-1
DNA: TGTGCCAGCAGCGTTGGGGGGGGGACCTACAATGAGCAGTTCTTC
CDR3: CASSVGGGTYNEQFF

length: 14
D: NA
size: NA
V: TRBV6-2/TRBV6-3
J: TRBJ2-3
DNA: TGTGCCAGCAGTAGATTTCAGGGTAGAGATACGCAGTATTTT
CDR3: CASSRFQGRDTQYF

length: 14
D: NA
size: NA
V: TRBV5-6
J: TRBJ1-2
DNA: TGTGCCAGCAGCTTAGGCAGGGTTTACTATGGCTACACCTTC
CDR3: CASSLGRVYYGYTF

length: 15
D: TRBD2
size: NA
V: TRBV2
J: TRBJ2-1
DNA: TGTGCCACCAGGACTAGCGGGAGAATCTACAATGAGCAGTTCTTC
CDR3: CATRTSGRIYNEQFF